The clone carrying this TCR beta chain has a handful of counts. The target antigen is unknown. The sample contains more than one DNA sequence encoding this CDR3. The V gene's germline CDR1 is MDHEN and CDR2 SYDVKM. The CDR3 is made up of 11 amino acids. V was pared by 6 bases and J by 3 bases, with 6 bases between. The data derive from a study of beta chain features in type 1 diabetes. Study background: Summed over all samples, the examined sorted cells came to 95 million to 130 million.

The entirety of the isolated RNA underwent reverse transcription, so expressed TCRB transcripts were sequenced. The table came from immunoSEQ multiplex PCR; TCRdb's copy has only in-frame clones and leaves some out. The sample yields 300,000 to 400,000 clones, approximately 11% seen once. Study-wide findings and caveats: Shorter templates might be favored by PCR, and equally so in patients and in controls. Patients with type 1 diabetes showed fewer VDJ junction insertions and more deletions.

On average, the one heparinised blood draw given by each donor was roughly 100 mL. The chain employs TRBV28 and TRBJ2-7; D call uncertain. Sequenced sample: naive CD4+ T cells from blood. The TCR sequence derives from a woman in her 30s in good health. CDR3 nucleotides: TGTGCCAGCAGCCTAAACTACGAGCAGTACTTC. It translates to CASSLNYEQYF. Full variable domain (remainder filled in from reference TRBV28 and TRBJ2-7): DVKVTQSSRYLVKRTGEKVFLECVQDMDHENMFWYRQDPGLGLRLIYFSYDVKMKEKGDIPEGYSVSREKKERFSLILESASTNQTSMYLCASSLNYEQYFGPGTRLTVT.